Shown below are 2 T cell receptor beta chains from a single sample sequenced in a study of prognosis after radiotherapy for stage I lung cancer. The authors amplified TCR beta CDR3 from genomic DNA using two-round multiplex PCR. First-round PCR, the initial amplification, used primers specific to each TRBV and TRBJ gene. TCRdb re-called the multiplex PCR reads through MiXCR, storing one row per CDR3 protein. The sample shows about 13,000 distinct CDR3 sequences, about 43% of them seen only once. The starting material was PBMCs, obtained before or after stereotactic body radiation therapy (not recorded which). Receptor source: a donor over 45 with non-small cell lung cancer.

CDR3 sequence (DNA): TGTGCCAGCAGTTTAGGCGTAGGGAGTTATGGCTACACCTTC. Translated: CASSLGVGSYGYTF. This chain links TRBV28 with TRBJ1-2; D call uncertain. Germline V gene data show CDR1 as MDHEN and CDR2 as SYDVKM. CDR3 length: 14 residues. Trimming cost V 2 bases and J 5 bases, with 12 bases left between them.

The V gene is TRBV5-1, the J gene TRBJ2-5; 8 bases agree with TRBD1. Germline CDR1 SGHRS, CDR2 YFSETQ. CDR3 length equals 14 residues. V trimming: 4 bases; J trimming: 5 bases; junction bases outside the gene matches: 7. The CDR3 spells CASSPRGRQETQYF. The CDR3 DNA reads TGCGCCAGCAGCCCCAGGGGGCGGCAGGAGACCCAGTACTTC. Full variable domain (outside the CDR3, taken from reference TRBV5-1 and TRBJ2-5): KAGVTQTPRYLIKTRGQQVTLSCSPISGHRSVSWYQQTPGQGLQFLFEYFSETQRNKGNFPGRFSGRQFSNSRSEMNVSTLELGDSALYLCASSPRGRQETQYFGPGTRLLVL.